This T cell receptor (beta chain) appears in the sequencing data of a study of CD8 T cells in ankylosing spondylitis. A remark on this clonotype: Its antigen is not identified.

General study results and limits: Researchers report that disease-linked clones proved CD8+ and relatively rare in peripheral blood. Disease-linked clones were reportedly significantly enriched in matched ankylosing spondylitis synovial fluid. A motif of several highly homologous TCR beta variants was seen as apparently characteristic of ankylosing spondylitis blood.

TCRdb passed the 5' RACE reads through MiXCR, listing each CDR3 protein once. The sample has hundreds of thousands of distinct CDR3 sequences, 25% to 30% seen once; the top ten hold 0.85% to 1%. The material sequenced was blood, either unsorted or a sorted T cell fraction (not recorded which). This sequence originates from a male donor with ankylosing spondylitis.

This CDR3 is CASSDIGGPYNEQFF. CDR3 nucleotide sequence: TGCGCCAGCAGTGATATTGGCGGCCCGTACAATGAGCAGTTCTTC. V and J are TRBV10-2 and TRBJ2-1, with D uncertain. Germline CDR1 is WSHSY and CDR2 is SAAADI. The CDR3 has 15 amino acids. Trimming cost V 3 bases and J 4 bases, with 13 bases left between them.